The 31 T cell receptor beta chains below were found in one sample sequenced in a study of shared clonotypes between healthy human individuals (TCRdb year 2020). For the CD8 naive samples, CD45RO-negative cells were positively selected for CCR7, yielding a CD45RA+CCR7+ population from which TemRA cells were excluded. The library relied on the immunoSEQ multiplex PCR assay. TCRdb re-hosts the immuneACCESS table, in-frame sequences only. Its copies lack some clones; in the studies checked, an unresolved V gene accounts for under half of them, and the cause for the rest is not known. Within this sample are 500,000 to 700,000 clones, with 85% to 95% of them counted one time only. The ten largest clonotypes hold 0.11% of the sample. The source material was naive CD8+ T cells sorted from blood. What the cell subset or site label conveys for this sample: CD45RA+CCR7+. The receptor source for this set is a woman aged 30 to 39 in good health.

This rearrangement joins TRBV19 to TRBJ2-7; 9 bases are shared with TRBD1. The ends lost 5 bases at V and 3 bases at J; junction bases unmatched: 5. Germline loops: CDR1 LNHDA, CDR2 SQIVND (reference sequence). The CDR3 loop spans 14 amino acids. CDR3 region: CASSSTGQGYEQYF. The CDR3 bases are TGTGCCAGTAGTTCGACGGGACAGGGCTACGAGCAGTACTTC.

The V call is TRBV10-3, the J call TRBJ2-1; 7 bases align to TRBD2. This CDR3 region has 15 residues. Germline V gives CDR1 ENHRY, CDR2 SYGVKD. V lost 1 base, J lost 4 bases, and 4 bases stayed unmatched. CDR3 bases: TGTGCCATCAGTGAGTTGGGGGGGAAATACAATGAGCAGTTCTTC. Protein sequence: CAISELGGKYNEQFF.

The chain is built from TRBV4-1 and TRBJ1-1; the D is unclear. Germline V CDR1 and CDR2: MGHRA, YSYEKL. The germline V and J ends were trimmed by 0 bases and 6 bases, with 11 bases remaining between them. The CDR3 totals 14 residues. As DNA, the CDR3 is TGCGCCAGCAGCCAAGATTATCCGGGTTCTGAAGCTTTCTTT. Encoded protein: CASSQDYPGSEAFF.

The chain employs TRBV30 and TRBJ2-2, with a tentative D call TRBD2 (5 bases). This CDR3 is 12 amino acids long. Trimming pared 3 bases from V and 5 bases from J, leaving 7 bases between. CDR1 GTSNPN and CDR2 SVGIG come from the germline V gene (reference sequence). CDR3 in DNA: TGTGCCTGGAGCCCGGGGACCGGGGAGCTGTTTTTT. This codes for CAWSPGTGELFF.

This chain connects TRBV11-2 to TRBJ2-7; 7 bases align to TRBD2. The junction had 7 bases not matched to a gene; V was cut back by 3 bases and J by 2 bases. CDR3 length equals 15 residues. Germline V gene sequence: CDR1 SGHAT, CDR2 FQNNGV. This chain's CDR3 is CASSFFAGDTYEQYF. The CDR3 nucleotides read TGTGCCAGCAGCTTCTTTGCGGGAGATACCTACGAGCAGTACTTC. Full variable domain (rest looked up from reference TRBV11-2 and TRBJ2-7): EAGVAQSPRYKIIEKRQSVAFWCNPISGHATLYWYQQILGQGPKLLIQFQNNGVVDDSQLPKDRFSAERLKGVDSTLKIQPAKLEDSAVYLCASSFFAGDTYEQYFGPGTRLTVT.

This rearrangement joins TRBV7-9 to TRBJ2-3, with D possibly called TRBD1 or TRBD2 (5 bases each). Germline CDR1 reads SEHNR; CDR2 reads FQNEAQ (reference sequence). Trimming shortened V by 7 bases and J by 7 bases, and 21 bases separated the two germline ends. There are 15 residues in the CDR3. CDR3 amino acids: CASTYRDPPGNTQYF. CDR3 in DNA: TGTGCCAGCACATACCGGGACCCCCCGGGAAATACGCAGTATTTT.

The genes are TRBV11-2 and TRBJ2-7; TRBD2 might be the D (5 bases). V was shortened by 5 bases and J by 5 bases, with 19 bases between the two germline ends. Germline CDR1 and CDR2: SGHAT and FQNNGV. This CDR3 has 15 residues. The CDR3 sequence is CASSQGGFTTDEQYF. As DNA, the CDR3 is TGTGCCAGCAGCCAAGGAGGATTCACGACCGACGAGCAGTACTTC.

The chain is built from TRBV27 and TRBJ1-5; tentatively, D is TRBD1 (6 bases). The V gene's germline CDR1 is MNHEY and CDR2 SMNVEV (reference sequence). Trimming took 4 bases from V and 4 from J, leaving 8 bases between them. The CDR3 loop spans 13 amino acids. CDR3 nucleotide sequence: TGTGCCAGCAGTTCAGACAGGAATCAGCCCCAGCATTTT. This gives the protein CASSSDRNQPQHF.

The gene calls are TRBV7-3 and TRBJ2-2, with D hard to call. This CDR3 has 11 amino acids. The V gene lost 5 bases and the J gene lost 6 bases, with 4 bases spanning the gap. In germline, CDR1 is SGHTA, CDR2 FQGTGA. The DNA for the CDR3 is TGTGCCAGCAGCCTGGCCGGGGAGCTGTTTTTT. Translated, it gives CASSLAGELFF.

The J gene is TRBJ2-7, the V gene TRBV9; no clear D. Trimming left V 3 bases short and J 2 bases short, with 9 bases between. The germline CDR1 and CDR2 sequences are SGDLS and YYNGEE. This CDR3 is 13 amino acids long. This CDR3 is CASSAGLTYEQYF. Here the CDR3 DNA reads TGTGCCAGCAGCGCTGGCTTAACCTACGAGCAGTACTTC.

CDR3 in amino acids: CASSSVQGMRYEQYF. CDR3 bases: TGTGCCAGCAGCTCAGTTCAGGGGATGCGCTACGAGCAGTACTTC. This rearrangement joins TRBV7-9 to TRBJ2-7, with D possibly being TRBD1 (6 bases). Germline assignment: CDR1 SEHNR and CDR2 FQNEAQ (reference sequence). The CDR3 runs to 15 residues. V lost 4 bases, J lost 3 bases, and 16 bases lay in between.

The rearrangement uses TRBV28 and TRBJ2-7; no firm D call. CDR1 MDHEN and CDR2 SYDVKM come from the germline V gene. V was shortened by 6 bases and J by 0 bases, with 21 bases between the two germline ends. This CDR3 spans 17 amino acids. CDR3 nucleotide sequence: TGTGCCAGCAGCCCCCTCGTGGGCGAGAGCTTCTCCTACGAGCAGTACTTC. Translation gives CASSPLVGESFSYEQYF.

The chain uses TRBV25-1 and TRBJ1-5; perhaps TRBD1 as D (5 bases). Germline assignment: CDR1 MGHDK and CDR2 SYGVNS. Trimming took 5 bases from V and 1 from J, leaving 9 bases between them. CDR3 length: 14 residues. CDR3 sequence (DNA): TGTGCCAGCAGTCCAGGGAGCAGCAATCAGCCCCAGCATTTT. Protein product: CASSPGSSNQPQHF.

This chain links TRBV11-3 with TRBJ1-2; D unresolved. Germline V gene data show CDR1 as SGHNT and CDR2 as YENEEA. This CDR3 is built from 16 residues. V was clipped by 5 bases and J by 0 bases, with 16 bases between them. CDR3 loop: CASSLILGPTNYGYTF. The CDR3 coding sequence is TGTGCCAGCAGCCTAATACTTGGACCGACTAACTATGGCTACACCTTC.

This chain connects TRBV7-3 to TRBJ2-7; tentatively, D is TRBD1 or TRBD2 (5 bases each). Trimming stripped 3 bases from V and 6 bases from J, with 12 bases between. Looked up from germline, CDR1 is SGHTA and CDR2 is FQGTGA. The CDR3 contains 13 residues. CDR3 sequence: CASSLSRGREQYF. The CDR3 bases are TGTGCCAGCAGCTTGTCGAGGGGCCGCGAGCAGTACTTC.

V gene TRBV28 combines with J gene TRBJ2-5; 7 bases align to TRBD1. From germline, CDR1 is MDHEN and CDR2 SYDVKM. The junction had 15 bases not matched to a gene; V was cut back by 7 bases and J by 1 base. This CDR3 comprises 17 residues. The CDR3 bases are TGTGCCAGCACTCTGGGACAGCAAAAAACATCCCAAGAGACCCAGTACTTC. It codes for CASTLGQQKTSQETQYF.

The sample holds one count of this clone. The chain links TRBV11-3 to TRBJ2-7; a possible D gene is TRBD1 (5 bases). V lost 4 bases and J 3 bases, leaving 10 bases between the germline ends. The CDR3 has 13 amino acids. CDR1 is SGHNT and CDR2 is YENEEA in the germline V gene. This CDR3 reads CASSSGHYYEQYF. CDR3 DNA: TGTGCCAGCAGCTCCGGACATTACTACGAGCAGTACTTC.

The rearrangement uses TRBV19 and TRBJ1-5; 8 bases are shared with TRBD1. Germline V gene data show CDR1 as LNHDA and CDR2 as SQIVND (reference sequence). The CDR3 is 13 residues long. J gave up 7 bases and V 6 bases, and 5 bases lay outside the gene matches. Here the CDR3 reads CASSLDRAQPQHF. CDR3 DNA: TGTGCCAGTAGCCTGGACAGGGCCCAGCCCCAGCATTTT.

This clone was recorded only once. The chain uses TRBV19 and TRBJ2-7; unclear D gene. V gave up 5 bases and J gave up 5 bases, with 7 bases separating them. Looked up from germline, CDR1 is LNHDA and CDR2 is SQIVND (reference sequence). CDR3 length: 11 amino acids. Here the CDR3 DNA reads TGTGCCAGTAGTCCTGGGAACGAGCAGTACTTC. Its translation: CASSPGNEQYF.

This rearrangement joins TRBV5-1 to TRBJ2-1; TRBD1 might be the D (5 bases). Trimming removed 1 base from V and 0 bases from J, with 14 bases in between. The CDR3 contains 17 residues. The germline gives CDR1 SGHRS, CDR2 YFSETQ. DNA of the CDR3: TGCGCCAGCAGCTTGTATAAGGGGCCCAGCTCCTACAATGAGCAGTTCTTC. It encodes CASSLYKGPSSYNEQFF.

The rearrangement joins TRBV27 to TRBJ2-7, with TRBD1 matching 8 bases. The germline gives CDR1 MNHEY, CDR2 SMNVEV (reference sequence). After removal of 5 bases from V and 1 base from J, the junction contained 7 bases not matched to a gene. The CDR3 runs to 15 residues. CDR3 bases: TGTGCCAGCAGTCCTGGACAGGGACCATCCTACGAGCAGTACTTC. Protein: CASSPGQGPSYEQYF.

V gene TRBV4-1 combines with J gene TRBJ1-1, with a weak D call TRBD1 (5 bases). V lost 0 bases and J lost 5, with 13 bases in between. Germline values: CDR1 MGHRA, CDR2 YSYEKL. The CDR3 is made up of 15 amino acids. CDR3 residues: CASSQDRARGTEAFF. For the CDR3, the DNA is TGCGCCAGCAGCCAAGATCGCGCGCGGGGGACTGAAGCTTTCTTT.

The chain is built from TRBV19 and TRBJ2-1; D gene unclear. The CDR3 runs 9 residues. The germline V and J ends were trimmed by 9 bases and 5 bases, with 2 bases remaining between them. Germline V gives CDR1 LNHDA, CDR2 SQIVND (reference sequence). CDR3: CASNNEQFF. In DNA, the CDR3 is TGTGCCAGCAACAATGAGCAGTTCTTC.

The rearrangement joins TRBV7-2 to TRBJ2-7, with TRBD1 identical over 7 bases. The CDR3 consists of 17 residues. With 6 bases clipped from V and 0 bases from J, the junction kept 14 bases outside the gene matches. The germline V gene has CDR1 SGHTA and CDR2 FQGNSA. CDR3 region: CASRRRTGQISSYEQYF. The CDR3 DNA follows: TGTGCCAGCAGACGCCGGACGGGACAGATAAGCTCCTACGAGCAGTACTTC.

The genes are TRBV7-9 and TRBJ2-1; D is perhaps TRBD1 (6 bases). Germline CDR1 and CDR2: SEHNR and FQNEAQ (reference sequence). This CDR3 has 13 residues. V was shortened by 4 bases and J by 4 bases, with 8 bases between the two germline ends. The DNA of the CDR3 is TGTGCCAGCAGCTCGACAGGATACAATGAGCAGTTCTTC. Amino acid sequence: CASSSTGYNEQFF.

The chain uses TRBV2 and TRBJ2-3; D call uncertain. The CDR3 totals 15 residues. Germline CDR1 is SNHLY and CDR2 is FYNNEI. V lost 4 bases, J lost 1 base, and 12 bases lay in between. CDR3 nucleotide sequence: TGTGCCAGCAGTGTTTCCGAATCAGGCACAGATACGCAGTATTTT. Translation: CASSVSESGTDTQYF.

The chain joins TRBV6-1 to TRBJ2-7; D unclear. The germline V and J ends were trimmed by 3 bases and 5 bases, with 20 bases remaining between them. This CDR3 comprises 16 residues. Germline CDR1 and CDR2: MNHNS and SASEGT. CDR3 nucleotides: TGTGCCAGCAGTGAGTCTCTCCTCAGGTTTGCCCACGAGCAGTACTTC. This gives the protein CASSESLLRFAHEQYF.

The V call is TRBV4-1, the J call TRBJ2-1; the D gene is possibly TRBD2 (6 bases). Germline lookup yields CDR1 MGHRA and CDR2 YSYEKL. CDR3 length: 19 amino acids. The V end lost 2 bases, the J end lost 4 bases, and 24 bases lay between the germline ends. CDR3: CASSQKSRLLADRYNEQFF. The CDR3 DNA follows: TGCGCCAGCAGCCAAAAATCCCGACTATTAGCGGACCGATACAATGAGCAGTTCTTC.

This clone was detected once. The V and J genes are TRBV6-1 and TRBJ2-7; D gene uncertain. This CDR3 is 13 amino acids long. The germline V and J ends were trimmed by 5 bases and 2 bases, with 10 bases remaining between them. Germline-derived CDR1 and CDR2 are MNHNS and SASEGT. CDR3 coding DNA: TGTGCCAGCAGTCCACCTTGGGCCTACGAGCAGTACTTC. It translates to CASSPPWAYEQYF.

The V gene is TRBV11-2, the J gene TRBJ2-7; TRBD1 matches 12 bases. The CDR3 consists of 14 residues. CDR1 and CDR2 from the germline V gene are SGHAT and FQNNGV. Trimming took 5 bases from V and 6 from J; bases not matched to a gene: 5. The CDR3 nucleotides are TGTGCCAGCAGCCCCGGGACAGGGGGCTTCGAGCAGTACTTC. Encoded protein: CASSPGTGGFEQYF.

The V gene is TRBV14, the J gene TRBJ2-3; the match to TRBD2 covers 8 bases. The CDR3 is 13 amino acids. V shed 1 base, J shed 13 bases, and the junction held 7 bases outside the gene matches. CDR1 and CDR2 (germline): SGHDN, FVKESK. The CDR3 bases are TGTGCCAGCAGCCAAGGGCAGGGACTAGAGGAGTATTTT. Translated: CASSQGQGLEEYF.